The sequence of this T cell receptor (beta chain) was determined in a study of T-cell memory formation after mild COVID-19. The CDR3 has 13 amino acids. V was shortened by 2 bases and J by 6 bases, with 8 bases between the two germline ends. The V gene's germline CDR1 is MNHEY and CDR2 SVGEGT. TCRdb passed the 5' RACE reads through MiXCR, listing each CDR3 protein once. The data contain tens of thousands of distinct CDR3 sequences, about 15% of them singletons. Sample: PBMCs or a T cell subset sorted from them (not recorded which). This sequence was found in a man between 18 and 29 years old who had mild COVID-19 (a few samples of this study predate the infection). Cell type and time point are not known. The gene calls are TRBV6-2 or TRBV6-3 and TRBJ1-5; D not certain. The CDR3 nucleotides are TGTGCCAGCAGTTACGGGCCAACTCAGCCCCAGCATTTT. This sequence encodes CASSYGPTQPQHF.